The next 26 T cell receptor beta chains were all read from a single sample in a study of T cells after yellow fever vaccination. One entry per CDR3 protein results from TCRdb running MiXCR on the 5' RACE reads. Here the sample spans roughly 300,000 distinct CDR3 sequences, around 6.8% being singletons. Source: PBMCs, taken roughly 47 days after the first yellow fever vaccination. These receptors came from a man between 18 and 35 years old who received the YFV17D yellow fever vaccine.

J is TRBJ1-2 and V is TRBV19; a weak D match, TRBD1 (5 bases). Germline CDR1 LNHDA, CDR2 SQIVND (reference sequence). The CDR3 totals 14 residues. Deletions cut 6 bases from V and 6 bases from J, with 17 bases between. The chain's CDR3 is CASSSNRDLHGYTF. The DNA of the CDR3 is TGTGCCAGTAGCTCCAACCGGGACTTGCATGGCTACACCTTC.

V usage is TRBV28 and J usage is TRBJ1-1, with D perhaps TRBD1 (5 bases). The CDR3 contains 15 residues. Trimming took off 6 bases at V and 1 base at J, with 15 bases between the two ends. The V gene's germline CDR1 is MDHEN and CDR2 SYDVKM. In DNA form, the CDR3 reads TGTGCCAGCAGGCAGGGTGGGACCCAGAACACTGAAGCTTTCTTT. This codes for CASRQGGTQNTEAFF.

V and J are TRBV24-1 and TRBJ2-2; D unclear. This CDR3 region has 14 residues. V lost 4 bases, J lost 4 bases, and 9 bases lay in between. Germline V gene sequence: CDR1 KGHDR, CDR2 SFDVKD. The CDR3 is CATSEIRGTGELFF. CDR3 coding DNA: TGTGCCACCAGTGAAATCCGAGGCACCGGGGAGCTGTTTTTT.

This clonotype was seen only a few times. The rearrangement joins TRBV20-1 to TRBJ2-6; D is ambiguous. The CDR3 is 16 amino acids. Germline V gene lookup returns CDR1 DFQATT and CDR2 SNEGSKA (reference sequence). V was cut by 0 bases and J by 0 bases, with 9 bases left in between. CDR3 region: CSARETAPSGANVLTF. In DNA, the CDR3 is TGCAGTGCTAGAGAAACAGCCCCCTCTGGGGCCAACGTCCTGACTTTC.

Only a few counts were recorded for this clonotype. The CDR3 is CASSLAFLPNTEAFF. CDR3 in DNA: TGCGCCAGCAGCCTGGCCTTTTTACCGAACACTGAAGCTTTCTTT. The chain employs TRBV4-1 and TRBJ1-1; no reliable D call. Per germline, CDR1 MGHRA and CDR2 YSYEKL. V shed 4 bases and J shed 1 base, with 13 bases lying between them. The CDR3 is 15 residues long.

The chain employs TRBV27 and TRBJ2-3; TRBD2 matches 9 bases. Germline V CDR1 and CDR2: MNHEY, SMNVEV (reference sequence). V trimming: 5 bases; J trimming: 3 bases; junction bases outside the gene matches: 12. The CDR3 is made up of 17 amino acids. In DNA form, the CDR3 reads TGTGCCAGCAGTCTCTACTTAGCGGGGGCCTTAACAGATACGCAGTATTTT. Amino acid sequence: CASSLYLAGALTDTQYF.

The genes are TRBV11-1 and TRBJ1-2; 8 nucleotides line up with TRBD1. Germline-derived CDR1 and CDR2 are SGHAT and FQDESV (reference sequence). The V segment lost 4 bases and the J segment 6 bases; nucleotides outside the gene matches: 10. The CDR3 contains 15 residues. CDR3 sequence reads: CASSSIPTGEDGYTF. The CDR3 DNA follows: TGTGCCAGCAGCTCTATACCGACAGGGGAGGATGGCTACACCTTC. Full variable domain (outside the CDR3, taken from reference TRBV11-1 and TRBJ1-2): EAEVAQSPRYKITEKSQAVAFWCDPISGHATLYWYRQILGQGPELLVQFQDESVVDDSQLPKDRFSAERLKGVDSTLKIQPAELGDSAMYLCASSSIPTGEDGYTFGSGTRLTVV.

V and J are TRBV5-1 and TRBJ2-5; TRBD1 might be the D (5 bases). Germline-derived CDR1 and CDR2 are SGHRS and YFSETQ. Deletions cut 1 base from V and 5 bases from J, with 9 bases between. The CDR3 contains 13 residues. The CDR3 region has the DNA TGCGCCAGCAGCTTGTCACAGGCGGAGACCCAGTACTTC. This sequence encodes CASSLSQAETQYF.

This clonotype was picked up many times. The chain joins TRBV29-1 to TRBJ2-5; 13 positions agree with TRBD2. CDR1 is SQVTM and CDR2 is ANQGSEA in the germline V gene. With V trimmed by 6 bases and J by 4 bases, 2 bases remained unmatched. This CDR3 region has 13 residues. The CDR3 sequence is CSVGLAGAETQYF. DNA for the CDR3: TGCAGCGTCGGACTAGCGGGGGCAGAGACCCAGTACTTC.

The chain has TRBV18 and TRBJ2-1; perhaps TRBD1 as D (6 bases). CDR1 and CDR2 (germline): KGHSH, LQKENI. Trimming took 4 bases from V and 2 from J, leaving 12 bases between them. The CDR3 has 15 amino acids. CDR3 DNA: TGTGCCAGCTCACGCAACAGGGTAACCTACAATGAGCAGTTCTTC. Amino acid sequence: CASSRNRVTYNEQFF.

The chain has TRBV7-2 and TRBJ2-5, with TRBD1 matching 7 bases. This CDR3 is built from 15 residues. Germline values: CDR1 SGHTA, CDR2 FQGNSA. V shed 2 bases, J shed 7 bases, and the junction held 10 bases outside the gene matches. This CDR3 is CASSLSPGQPTTQYF. CDR3 in DNA: TGTGCCAGCAGCTTATCTCCGGGACAGCCAACGACCCAGTACTTC.

This clonotype was counted a few times. The chain links TRBV12-3 or TRBV12-4 to TRBJ2-5; weak D call: TRBD2 (7 bases). The CDR3 extends over 15 amino acids. Trimming shortened V by 3 bases and J by 1 base, and 12 bases separated the two germline ends. In nucleotides, the CDR3 is TGTGCCAGCAGTTTCTCCGGGGGGCCCCAAGAGACCCAGTACTTC. This translates into CASSFSGGPQETQYF.

CDR3 sequence (DNA): TGTGCCAGCAGTGAAGACGTCCATGAGCAGTTCTTC. Translating it yields CASSEDVHEQFF. V usage is TRBV6-4 and J usage is TRBJ2-1, with D uncertain. V lost 3 bases, J lost 8 bases, and 8 bases lay in between. The CDR3 contains 12 residues. CDR1 is MRHNA and CDR2 is SNTAGT in the germline V gene.

This clonotype was seen at least ten times. The rearrangement links TRBV3-1 to TRBJ2-3, with 8 bases aligning to TRBD2. The CDR3 length is 14 residues. CDR1 is LGHDT, CDR2 YNNKEL, per germline (reference sequence). V lost 5 bases to trimming and J lost 0 bases; unmatched junction nucleotides: 1. CDR3 in DNA: TGTGCCAGCAGCTCTAGCGGGAGCACAGATACGCAGTATTTT. It codes for CASSSSGSTDTQYF.

This chain joins TRBV18 and TRBJ2-5, with D uncertain. The CDR3 consists of 14 residues. Germline-derived CDR1 and CDR2 are KGHSH and LQKENI. The V end was cut by 1 base, the J end by 1 base, with 7 bases between. CDR3 coding DNA: TGTGCCAGCTCACCACTGGTTCGCCAAGAGACCCAGTACTTC. As protein: CASSPLVRQETQYF.

This clonotype was seen many times. V and J are TRBV3-1 and TRBJ1-2, with no clear D. Germline-derived CDR1 and CDR2 are LGHDT and YNNKEL (reference sequence). This CDR3 comprises 11 residues. Between the trimmed V and J ends, which lost 0 bases and 7 bases, there was a span of 3 bases. The CDR3 loop is CASSQDIGYTF. CDR3 nucleotides: TGTGCCAGCAGCCAAGACATTGGCTACACCTTC.

The chain uses TRBV7-2 and TRBJ2-1; perhaps TRBD1 as D (6 bases). CDR3 size: 14 residues. V was cut by 6 bases and J by 7 bases, with 16 bases left in between. Germline CDR1 SGHTA, CDR2 FQGNSA. The CDR3 DNA reads as TGTGCCAGCAGACCCCCGGCAGGGGTTAATGAGCAGTTCTTC. Amino acid sequence: CASRPPAGVNEQFF.

This clonotype has at least ten counts. CDR3 DNA: TGTGCCAGCAGGCCGGGACAGTCCTACGAGCAGTACTTC. This sequence encodes CASRPGQSYEQYF. The V gene is TRBV6-1, the J gene TRBJ2-7; 7 bases are a match to TRBD1. V trimming: 6 bases; J trimming: 1 base; junction bases outside the gene matches: 3. Germline CDR1 MNHNS, CDR2 SASEGT. The CDR3 totals 13 residues.

V and J are TRBV7-9 and TRBJ2-5, with D unresolved. V lost 0 bases and J lost 3, with 5 bases in between. Germline CDR1 SEHNR, CDR2 FQNEAQ (reference sequence). This CDR3 has 13 residues. CDR3 DNA sequence: TGTGCCAGCAGCTTAGCAGCTAAAGAGACCCAGTACTTC. Translation gives CASSLAAKETQYF.

This clonotype occurred a few times. The V call is TRBV5-1, the J call TRBJ2-1; a weak D match, TRBD2 (8 bases). V was trimmed by 1 base and J by 5 bases, leaving 13 bases between them. Looked up from germline, CDR1 is SGHRS and CDR2 is YFSETQ. The CDR3 extends over 15 amino acids. The CDR3, as DNA: TGCGCCAGCAGCTTGATAGCGGGGACAGACAATGAGCAGTTCTTC. Amino acid sequence: CASSLIAGTDNEQFF.

This clonotype was seen a few times. J is TRBJ1-6 and V is TRBV6-2 or TRBV6-3, with D possibly being TRBD1 (5 bases). Germline V gives CDR1 MNHEY, CDR2 SVGEGT. The length of the CDR3 is 15 residues. V was clipped by 5 bases and J by 8 bases, with 16 bases between them. In DNA, the CDR3 is TGTGCCAGCAGTCGACCAGGGTGGGCAGATTCACCCCTCCACTTT. Translating it yields CASSRPGWADSPLHF.

This clonotype was observed a few times. J is TRBJ2-2 and V is TRBV29-1; a possible D gene is TRBD1 (6 bases). The V and J ends lost 4 bases and 6 bases respectively, with 9 bases between them. This CDR3 is built from 12 residues. Per germline, CDR1 SQVTM and CDR2 ANQGSEA. The CDR3 loop is CSVVKGAGELFF. For the CDR3, the DNA is TGCAGCGTTGTTAAGGGGGCCGGGGAGCTGTTTTTT.

The genes are TRBV10-3 and TRBJ2-1; tentatively, D is TRBD1 or TRBD2 (6 bases each). The CDR3 spans 15 residues. Trimming pared 4 bases from V and 5 bases from J, leaving 15 bases between. The germline CDR1 and CDR2 sequences are ENHRY and SYGVKD. CDR3 coding DNA: TGTGCCATCAGTGTGGAGGGACACCAAAACAATGAGCAGTTCTTC. Protein product: CAISVEGHQNNEQFF.

The CDR3 reads CASSLPRGSPANEQFF. The DNA of the CDR3 is TGCGCCAGCAGCTTGCCCCGGGGCAGCCCAGCGAATGAGCAGTTCTTC. This chain joins TRBV5-1 and TRBJ2-1; D is perhaps TRBD1 or TRBD2 (5 bases each). V was shortened by 1 base and J by 7 bases, with 18 bases between the two germline ends. Germline CDR1 reads SGHRS; CDR2 reads YFSETQ. The CDR3 runs to 16 residues.

V is TRBV7-3 and J is TRBJ2-3; TRBD2 agrees at 14 bases. Trimming at V came to 5 bases and at J to 1 base, leaving 2 bases not matched to a gene. The CDR3 covers 16 residues. Germline CDR1 SGHTA, CDR2 FQGTGA. The CDR3 coding sequence is TGTGCCAGCAGCGGGGGACTAGCGGGGGGCACAGATACGCAGTATTTT. Protein: CASSGGLAGGTDTQYF.

This clonotype was counted ten times or more. This chain connects TRBV10-3 to TRBJ1-5, with TRBD1 identical over 11 bases. Germline V gives CDR1 ENHRY, CDR2 SYGVKD. The CDR3 contains 14 residues. V trimming: 10 bases; J trimming: 4 bases; junction bases outside the gene matches: 6. In DNA, the CDR3 is TGTGCCACCGGGGGACAGGGGGTAAATCAGCCCCAGCATTTT. Translating it yields CATGGQGVNQPQHF.